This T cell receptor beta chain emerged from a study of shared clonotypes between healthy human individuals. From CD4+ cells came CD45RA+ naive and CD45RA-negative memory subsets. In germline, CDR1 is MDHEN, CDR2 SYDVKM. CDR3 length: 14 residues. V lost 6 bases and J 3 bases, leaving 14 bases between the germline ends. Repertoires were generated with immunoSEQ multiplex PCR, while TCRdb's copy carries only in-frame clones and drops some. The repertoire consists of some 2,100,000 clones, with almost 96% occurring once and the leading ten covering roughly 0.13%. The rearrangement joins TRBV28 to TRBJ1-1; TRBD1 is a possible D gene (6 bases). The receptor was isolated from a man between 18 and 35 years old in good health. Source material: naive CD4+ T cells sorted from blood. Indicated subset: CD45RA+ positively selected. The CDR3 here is CASRRTGWDTEAFF. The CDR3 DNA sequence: TGTGCCAGCAGGCGTACAGGGTGGGACACTGAAGCTTTCTTT.